This is a list of T cell receptor beta chains from one sample in a study of blood T cell repertoires in COVID-19. Generated by immunoSEQ multiplex PCR, the TCRdb table keeps only in-frame clones and is missing some. Of around 230,000 clones in the sample, roughly 80% were seen once. Sequences were obtained from peripheral blood. The receptors here all came from a woman of 80 years or more with acute or convalescent COVID-19. The CDR3 runs from the conserved cysteine through the conserved F or W. Fields, in order: D gene, J gene, V gene, clone size, CDR3 DNA, CDR3 protein. The D gene is left open where the match is weak. Clone size, where shown, is once, few, many, or a class for clones that have expanded.

>NA|TRBJ1-1|TRBV19|few
TGTGCCAGTAGTATAGGACAGACACTCACTGAAGCTTTCTTT
CASSIGQTLTEAFF
>TRBD1|TRBJ1-3|TRBV28|NA
TGTGCCAGCAGTATAGGACAGGTACACCCTGGAAACACCATATATTTT
CASSIGQVHPGNTIYF
>NA|TRBJ1-1|TRBV6-5|NA
TGTGCCAGCACCTACCGCCCGTCCATGAACACTGAAGCTTTCTTT
CASTYRPSMNTEAFF
>NA|TRBJ2-5|TRBV6-5|NA
TGTGCCAGCAGTTATAAGGGCGGGACCCAAGAGACCCAGTACTTC
CASSYKGGTQETQYF
>TRBD2|TRBJ2-3|TRBV5-1|NA
TGCGCCAGCAGCCCAGGACTAGCAGCGGGGGCAGATACGCAGTATTTT
CASSPGLAAGADTQYF
>NA|TRBJ2-6|TRBV27|NA
TGTGCCAGCAGCCCCACAGGCCCCCCCTTTAACGTCCTGACTTTC
CASSPTGPPFNVLTF
>TRBD2|TRBJ2-1|TRBV7-3|NA
TGTGCCAGCAGCTTAGCCGGGACTAGCGGGCACAATGAGCAGTTCTTC
CASSLAGTSGHNEQFF
>NA|TRBJ2-7|TRBV6-5|NA
TGTGCCAGCAGGGGGAATTGGGGCCCCTACGAGCAGTACTTC
CASRGNWGPYEQYF
>NA|TRBJ2-2|TRBV15|once
TGTGCCACCAGCAGAGGGGGCCGGGCTACCGGGGAGCTGTTTTTT
CATSRGGRATGELFF
>TRBD2|TRBJ2-7|TRBV7-2|NA
TGTGCCAGCCAGGGAAGACTAGCGGGAGGGGAGCAGTACTTC
CASQGRLAGGEQYF
>TRBD1|TRBJ1-5|TRBV19|NA
TGTGCCAGTAGTAAGGCTGACAGGGTCCGGGTCCAGCCCCAGCATTTT
CASSKADRVRVQPQHF
>NA|TRBJ1-2|TRBV13|NA
TGTGCCAGCAGCACCCAGGTTTATGGCTACACCTTC
CASSTQVYGYTF
>NA|TRBJ2-5|TRBV2|NA
TGTGCCAGCAGTGGGCAGGGGCAGACCCAGTACTTC
CASSGQGQTQYF
>NA|TRBJ2-3|TRBV7-8|NA
TGTGCCAGCAGCTCTGCCCTCACAGTGGATTTT
CASSSALTVDF
>NA|TRBJ2-5|TRBV18|NA
TGTGCCAGCTCACCAATAGAGGGAGAGACCCAGTACTTC
CASSPIEGETQYF
>TRBD1|TRBJ2-7|TRBV7-9|few
TGTGCCAGCAGCGGGTGGACAGGGACCTACGAGCAGTACTTC
CASSGWTGTYEQYF
>NA|TRBJ1-1|TRBV6-5|NA
TGTGCCAGCAGGCGCCAGGGGAACACTGAAGCTTTCTTT
CASRRQGNTEAFF
>NA|TRBJ1-3|TRBV15|few
TGTGCCACCAGCAGAGAAGCCAACTCTGGAAACACCATATATTTT
CATSREANSGNTIYF
>NA|TRBJ1-5|TRBV6-1|NA
TGTGCCAGCAGTTCTCCCAGCAATCAGCCCCAGCATTTT
CASSSPSNQPQHF
>NA|TRBJ2-2|TRBV2|NA
TGTGCCAGCAGTCAACAGGGAGTGGACACCGGGGAGCTGTTTTTT
CASSQQGVDTGELFF
>NA|TRBJ1-4|TRBV4-2|NA
TGTGCCAGCAGCCCTGAGTGGAGGGCAACTAATGAAAAACTGTTTTTT
CASSPEWRATNEKLFF
>NA|TRBJ1-1|TRBV3-1/TRBV3-2|few
TGTGCCAGCAGCCATGCGGGGCAGAACACTGAAGCTTTCTTT
CASSHAGQNTEAFF
>TRBD1|TRBJ1-2|TRBV7-8|NA
TGTGCCAGCAGCTTATCCGAGACAGGGTCCGGCTACACCTTC
CASSLSETGSGYTF
>TRBD2|TRBJ2-3|TRBV19|once
TGTGCCAGTAGTATTTCTAGCGGGAGTACAGATACGCAGTATTTT
CASSISSGSTDTQYF
>NA|TRBJ2-3|TRBV5-1|NA
TGCGCCAGCAGCATACGACTGAGCACAGATACGCAGTATTTT
CASSIRLSTDTQYF
>TRBD2|TRBJ2-2|TRBV5-1|NA
TGCGCCAGCAGAACACTAGCGGGCACCGGGGAGCTGTTTTTT
CASRTLAGTGELFF
>NA|TRBJ1-1|TRBV7-9|many
TGTGCCAGCAGCTCAACAAAGAACACTGAAGCTTTCTTT
CASSSTKNTEAFF
>NA|TRBJ1-1|TRBV10-3|NA
TGTGCCATCAGTGACTCGGTGAACACTGAAGCTTTCTTT
CAISDSVNTEAFF
>TRBD1|TRBJ1-2|TRBV9|once
TGTGCCAGCAGCGTTGGGACAGTACTAAACTATGGCTACACCTTC
CASSVGTVLNYGYTF
>NA|TRBJ2-3|TRBV27|NA
TGTGCCACCAAGAGTCTAGTCGGCACAGATACGCAGTATTTT
CATKSLVGTDTQYF
>NA|TRBJ2-7|TRBV2|few
TGTGCCAGCAGTGGACGACAGGTCCATGCATTC
CASSGRQVHAF
>NA|TRBJ1-2|TRBV2|NA
TGTGCCAGCAGTGGAACAAACTATGGCTACACCTTC
CASSGTNYGYTF
>NA|TRBJ1-3|TRBV14|NA
TGTGCCAGCAGCCAAGAACAGTCTGGAAACACCATATATTTT
CASSQEQSGNTIYF
>TRBD2|TRBJ2-7|TRBV7-9|NA
TGTGCCAGCAGCAAAGACCTAGCGGGGGGCTACGAGCAGTACTTC
CASSKDLAGGYEQYF
>NA|TRBJ2-2|TRBV6-1|NA
TGTGCCAGCAGTGAACAGGGGCACACCGGGGAGCTGTTTTTT
CASSEQGHTGELFF
>TRBD2|TRBJ2-7|TRBV4-1|few
TGCGCCAGCAGCCAAGATCTTTCGGGACTAGCGGTCTCCTACGAGCAGTACTTC
CASSQDLSGLAVSYEQYF
>TRBD2|TRBJ2-7|TRBV27|NA
TGTGCCAGCAGTTTATCCGTTGGGGGGGTAGGCGAGCAGTACTTC
CASSLSVGGVGEQYF
>NA|TRBJ1-2|TRBV6-2/TRBV6-3|NA
TGTGCCAGCAGTAGGCAGGGGCGCAACTATGGCTACACCTTC
CASSRQGRNYGYTF
>NA|TRBJ1-1|TRBV2|NA
TGTGCCAGCAGTGAATTACAGGGCCTCCTGAACACTGAAGCTTTCTTT
CASSELQGLLNTEAFF
>TRBD1|TRBJ2-7|TRBV27|NA
TGTGCCAGCAGTTTATCGGAGAACGGTTTTATGGGGACAGGGATTTACGAGCAGTACTTC
CASSLSENGFMGTGIYEQYF
>NA|TRBJ2-1|TRBV16|few
TGTGCCAGCAGCCCCCTGAACTATGCAGGGGATGAGCAGTTCTTC
CASSPLNYAGDEQFF
>NA|TRBJ1-6|TRBV5-6|NA
TGTGCCAGCAGCTTGTTGGCCTCCTATAATTCACCCCTCCACTTT
CASSLLASYNSPLHF
>TRBD1|TRBJ2-7|TRBV18|NA
TGTGCCAGCTCACCATTCACAGGGGCAGGCGAGCAGTACTTC
CASSPFTGAGEQYF
>TRBD2|TRBJ2-3|TRBV2|NA
TGTGCCAGCAGTGACGGGACTAGAGTAGATACGCAGTATTTT
CASSDGTRVDTQYF
>NA|TRBJ1-2|TRBV5-1|NA
TGCGCCAGCAGCGAGTCTCAGGGTAACTATGGCTACACCTTC
CASSESQGNYGYTF
>TRBD2|TRBJ2-1|TRBV7-9|once
TGTGCCAGCAGCCGAATAGCGGGAGTAGGGAATGAGCAGTTCTTC
CASSRIAGVGNEQFF
>NA|TRBJ1-6|TRBV28|NA
TGTGCCAGCAGTTCTGGACAGTTCCAGAATTCACCCCTCCACTTT
CASSSGQFQNSPLHF
>TRBD2|TRBJ2-3|TRBV27|NA
TGTGCCAGCAAGGGACTAGCGGGAGCGGAAGATACGCAGTATTTT
CASKGLAGAEDTQYF
>NA|TRBJ1-5|TRBV6-2/TRBV6-3|few
TGTGCCAGCAGTTATTTGGGGAGGGTGGTACAGCCCCAGCATTTT
CASSYLGRVVQPQHF
>NA|TRBJ2-7|TRBV5-1|NA
TGCGCCAGCAGCTATGGGTTACAGGGAGGGTACGAGCAGTACTTC
CASSYGLQGGYEQYF
>TRBD2|TRBJ2-3|TRBV6-4|NA
TGTGCCAGCTCCCATAGGGTAGCGGGAGGCTACGATACGCAGTATTTT
CASSHRVAGGYDTQYF
>TRBD2|TRBJ2-2|TRBV27|NA
TGTGCCAGTACTATCAGCGGGATCACCGGGGAGCTGTTTTTT
CASTISGITGELFF
>TRBD1|TRBJ2-7|TRBV6-5|few
TGTGCCAGCAGTTACTCGGGGACAGGTCCCTACGAGCAGTACTTC
CASSYSGTGPYEQYF